This T cell receptor (beta chain) was sequenced in a study of cytomegalovirus exposure and HLA in healthy donors. Study background: For the roughly 400 genotyped donors, 81% fell within the Caucasian-associated ancestry cluster.

PCR used 60 Vbeta primers and 13 Jbeta primers. Data came from immunoSEQ multiplex PCR; TCRdb stores just in-frame clones and leaves some out. In the table there are 150,000 or so clones, about four fifths of which are singletons. This clone appeared a single time. Its antigen is still unknown. Trimming removed 2 bases from V and 5 bases from J, with 13 bases in between. There are 15 residues in the CDR3. Germline CDR1 is WNHNN and CDR2 is SYGVQD (reference sequence). Study-level results: Clonal expansion was found to be greater in HLA-associated TCR beta chains than in equally common others in a later analysis.

Sequences were obtained from PBMCs. The clonotype originates from a young man in good health and CMV-seronegative. The genes are TRBV10-1 and TRBJ2-1; tentatively, D is TRBD1 (5 bases). The CDR3 DNA sequence: TGCGCCAGCAGTGAGAAGAACGAAGGGGACAATGAGCAGTTCTTC. Its translation is CASSEKNEGDNEQFF.